This T cell receptor beta chain was retrieved from a study of cytomegalovirus exposure and HLA in healthy donors. Points from the study as a whole: A later analysis reportedly found that, within productive TCRs, an Asian-associated ancestry cluster had fewer N-insertions than the mean observed across the 666 donors.

At the time of sampling, donors were nominally healthy, though unrecorded immune exposures were likely. CDR1 is SEHNR, CDR2 FQNEAQ, per germline (reference sequence). Between the trimmed V and J ends, which lost 5 bases and 2 bases, there was a span of 15 bases. This CDR3 region has 15 residues. In the case of this clone: The antigen is not known.

PCR involved 60 Vbeta and 13 Jbeta primers. Profiling relied on immunoSEQ multiplex PCR, and the TCRdb table lists in-frame clones only, not all of them. The data hold roughly 200,000 clones, with less than 85% observed a single time. The specimen was PBMCs. The V call is TRBV7-9, the J call TRBJ1-2; the D is unclear. This clonotype originated in a man between 18 and 29 years old in good health and CMV-seronegative. The CDR3 protein is CASSPQTSGNYGYTF. CDR3 bases: TGTGCCAGCAGCCCCCAAACTTCCGGGAACTATGGCTACACCTTC.